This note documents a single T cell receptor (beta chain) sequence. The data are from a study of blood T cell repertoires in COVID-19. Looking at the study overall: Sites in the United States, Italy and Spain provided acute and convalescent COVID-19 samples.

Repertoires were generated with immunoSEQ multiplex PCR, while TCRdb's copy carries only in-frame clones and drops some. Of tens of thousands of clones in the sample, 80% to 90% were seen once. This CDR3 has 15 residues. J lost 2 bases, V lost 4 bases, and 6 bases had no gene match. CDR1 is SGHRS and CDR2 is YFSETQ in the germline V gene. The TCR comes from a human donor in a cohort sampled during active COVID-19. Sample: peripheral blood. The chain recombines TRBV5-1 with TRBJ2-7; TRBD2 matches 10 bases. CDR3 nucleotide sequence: TGCGCCAGCAGCAACGGACTAGCGGAGGCCTACGAGCAGTACTTC. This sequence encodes CASSNGLAEAYEQYF.